This T cell receptor beta chain was recorded in a study of cytomegalovirus exposure and HLA in healthy donors. Turning to the study itself: A prior study identified over 100 million unique TCR beta sequences from roughly 180 million T cells. Points from the study as a whole: The listing of about 150 TCR beta chains classed them as cytomegalovirus-associated. Reported results showed that the classifier diagnosed cytomegalovirus status with high specificity and sensitivity.

Concerning this clone: Its antigen is unknown.

The PCR had 60 Vbeta and 13 Jbeta primers. Sequencing used immunoSEQ multiplex PCR; TCRdb keeps in-frame clones, though not all of them. Of around 200,000 clones in the sample, roughly 90% are singletons; the top ten hold 0.31%. The CDR3 runs to 14 residues. The V and J ends lost 4 bases and 4 bases, in that order; junction bases with no gene match: 5. In germline, CDR1 is MGHRA, CDR2 YSYEKL. Donors were ostensibly healthy at sampling, although undocumented immune exposures were probable. The sequencing input was PBMCs. The clonotype originates from a woman younger than 45 in good health and CMV-seronegative. This rearrangement joins TRBV4-1 to TRBJ1-2; the match to TRBD1 covers 8 bases. CDR3 loop: CASSPDREGYGYTF. DNA of the CDR3: TGCGCCAGCAGCCCGGACAGGGAGGGCTATGGCTACACCTTC.